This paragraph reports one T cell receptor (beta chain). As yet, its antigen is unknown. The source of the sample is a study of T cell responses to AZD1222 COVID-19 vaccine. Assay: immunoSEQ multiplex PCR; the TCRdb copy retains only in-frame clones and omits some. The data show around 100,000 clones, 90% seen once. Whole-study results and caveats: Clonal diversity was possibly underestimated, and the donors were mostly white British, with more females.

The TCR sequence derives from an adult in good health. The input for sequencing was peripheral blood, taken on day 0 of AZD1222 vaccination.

The CDR3 DNA sequence: TGCGCCAGCAGCTTGACTGGACAGAACCCCTATGGCTACACCTTC. Translation: CASSLTGQNPYGYTF. The chain carries TRBV5-1 and TRBJ1-2; D may be TRBD1 (6 bases). The CDR3 loop spans 15 amino acids. CDR1 is SGHRS and CDR2 is YFSETQ in the germline V gene. V gave up 1 base and J gave up 4 bases, with 14 bases separating them.